The 30 T cell receptor beta chains below all came from one sample that was sequenced in a study of blood T cell repertoires in COVID-19. Libraries were prepared by immunoSEQ multiplex PCR; TCRdb keeps only in-frame clonotypes and omits some of them. The table has about 34,000 clones, around 80% seen once. The sample taken for sequencing was peripheral blood. All receptors come from a woman in her sixties or seventies with acute or convalescent COVID-19.

DNA for the CDR3: TGTGCCAGCAGCCTATGGACTAGCGGGGACCCAGATACGCAGTATTTT. It translates to CASSLWTSGDPDTQYF. The J gene is TRBJ2-3, the V gene TRBV3-1 (or the pseudogene TRBV3-2); TRBD2 matches 12 bases. Germline V CDR1 and CDR2: LGHDT, YNNKEL (reference sequence). The CDR3 has 16 residues. The V gene end was trimmed by 4 bases and the J gene end by 4 bases; junction bases not matched to a gene: 6.

The chain carries TRBV29-1 and TRBJ2-1, with D uncertain. The CDR3 consists of 15 residues. The germline gives CDR1 SQVTM, CDR2 ANQGSEA. Trimming shortened V by 0 bases and J by 2 bases, and 11 bases separated the two germline ends. CDR3 sequence: CSVEDAHSTYNEQFF. CDR3 nucleotide sequence: TGCAGCGTTGAAGACGCCCACAGTACCTACAATGAGCAGTTCTTC.

V is TRBV29-1 and J is TRBJ1-1, with 7 bases identical to TRBD1. Germline-derived CDR1 and CDR2 are SQVTM and ANQGSEA. The J segment lost 0 bases and the V segment lost 5 bases, leaving 3 bases of the junction unmatched. The CDR3 has 13 amino acids. CDR3 region: CSVSGQLNTEAFF. CDR3 in DNA: TGCAGCGTTTCGGGACAGCTGAACACTGAAGCTTTCTTT. Complete variable domain (other parts from reference TRBV29-1 and TRBJ1-1): SAVISQKPSRDICQRGTSLTIQCQVDSQVTMMFWYRQQPGQSLTLIATANQGSEATYESGFVIDKFPISRPNLTFSTLTVSNMSPEDSSIYLCSVSGQLNTEAFFGQGTRLTVV.

This clone was observed once. This sequence joins TRBV18 and TRBJ1-2; 10 bases are shared with TRBD1. The junction had 17 bases not matched to a gene; V was cut back by 1 base and J by 6 bases. Looked up from germline, CDR1 is KGHSH and CDR2 is LQKENI. The CDR3 runs to 19 residues. This CDR3 reads CASSPRGTGATSGWDGYTF. DNA of the CDR3: TGTGCCAGCTCACCACGCGGGACAGGGGCGACCTCGGGATGGGATGGCTACACCTTC.

The V gene is TRBV5-6, the J gene TRBJ2-7; D possibly corresponds to TRBD2 (5 bases). Germline CDR1 reads SGHDT; CDR2 reads YYEEEE. This CDR3 spans 14 amino acids. V lost 1 base to trimming and J lost 1 base, with 9 bases between them. The CDR3 DNA follows: TGTGCCAGCAGCTTGACGAGGGATTCCTACGAGCAGTACTTC. Residues: CASSLTRDSYEQYF.

The count of this clone is one. This chain joins TRBV27 and TRBJ1-4, with D unresolved. CDR1 MNHEY and CDR2 SMNVEV come from the germline V gene (reference sequence). Trimming left V 0 bases short and J 4 bases short, with 9 bases between. The CDR3 runs 15 residues. The CDR3 nucleotides are TGTGCCAGCAGTTTATCGCTTGGCCTTAATGAAAAACTGTTTTTT. Its protein product is CASSLSLGLNEKLFF.

The rearrangement uses TRBV6-5 and TRBJ1-5, with no clear D. The CDR3 runs 15 residues. Per the germline V gene, CDR1 is MNHEY and CDR2 is SVGAGI. V lost 4 bases and J 3 bases, leaving 13 bases between the germline ends. CDR3 DNA: TGTGCCAGCAGTTTATCGTTTTCTAACAATCAGCCCCAGCATTTT. The encoded protein is CASSLSFSNNQPQHF.

The genes are TRBV5-1 and TRBJ1-1; the match to TRBD1 covers 9 bases. V dropped 5 bases and J dropped 1; count of bases not matched to a gene: 12. The CDR3 has 17 amino acids. The germline V gene has CDR1 SGHRS and CDR2 YFSETQ. CDR3: CASRDDRGALGNTEAFF. The DNA of the CDR3 is TGCGCCAGCAGGGACGACAGGGGGGCGCTTGGGAACACTGAAGCTTTCTTT.

This chain connects TRBV5-6 to TRBJ1-2; D is undetermined. Germline V gene lookup returns CDR1 SGHDT and CDR2 YYEEEE. CDR3 length equals 11 residues. The V end was cut by 4 bases, the J end by 8 bases, with 9 bases between. CDR3 protein: CASSNGEGYTF. In nucleotides, the CDR3 is TGTGCCAGCAGCAATGGGGAGGGCTACACCTTC.

The chain links TRBV7-9 to TRBJ1-2; D not resolved. Germline V gives CDR1 SEHNR, CDR2 FQNEAQ (reference sequence). V lost 6 bases and J 6 bases, leaving 14 bases between the germline ends. The CDR3 extends over 13 amino acids. The CDR3, as DNA: TGTGCCAGCAGGGGAGGGAGGCGAGATGGCTACACCTTC. Its translation: CASRGGRRDGYTF.

In this sample, this clone turned up once. V usage is TRBV7-9 and J usage is TRBJ2-3; D remains ambiguous. Germline CDR1 SEHNR, CDR2 FQNEAQ (reference sequence). V lost 5 bases and J 1 base, leaving 13 bases between the germline ends. The CDR3 loop spans 15 amino acids. Here the CDR3 DNA reads TGTGCCAGCAGCACCGCCGGTGCACGCACAGATACGCAGTATTTT. The encoded protein is CASSTAGARTDTQYF.

The rearrangement links TRBV19 to TRBJ2-5, with 9 bases that match TRBD1. V lost 6 bases and J lost 2; bases outside the gene matches: 7. CDR3 size: 15 residues. Germline V gene sequence: CDR1 LNHDA, CDR2 SQIVND (reference sequence). CDR3 region: CASSRTGTGQETQYF. CDR3 in DNA: TGTGCCAGTAGCCGCACCGGGACAGGGCAAGAGACCCAGTACTTC.

In its sample, this clone was seen a few times. This chain links TRBV6-4 with TRBJ1-2; perhaps TRBD1 as D (6 bases). Per the germline V gene, CDR1 is MRHNA and CDR2 is SNTAGT. Trimming took 6 bases from V and 2 from J, leaving 7 bases between them. The CDR3 has 12 amino acids. The CDR3 reads CASSQGNYGYTF. Written as DNA, the CDR3 is TGTGCCAGCAGCCAGGGGAACTATGGCTACACCTTC.

The chain employs TRBV6-5 and TRBJ2-3; D not certain. The V gene's germline CDR1 is MNHEY and CDR2 SVGAGI. There are 13 residues in the CDR3. V shed 7 bases and J shed 4 bases, with 12 bases lying between them. In DNA, the CDR3 is TGTGCCAGCACTTTATCGGTTGCAGATACGCAGTATTTT. Translating it yields CASTLSVADTQYF.

This chain joins TRBV2 and TRBJ1-4, with a tentative D call TRBD1 (5 bases). The ends were cut back, 4 bases at V and 6 bases at J, with 15 bases in the middle. Germline-derived CDR1 and CDR2 are SNHLY and FYNNEI. The CDR3 length is 15 residues. The CDR3 bases are TGTGCCAGCAGTGTGGGGCAGGGAGGTGATGAAAAACTGTTTTTT. Amino acids: CASSVGQGGDEKLFF.

This chain links TRBV29-1 with TRBJ1-1, with D hard to call. The CDR3 extends over 13 amino acids. V lost 4 bases, J lost 4 bases, and 13 bases lay in between. Germline CDR1 SQVTM, CDR2 ANQGSEA. The CDR3 loop is CSVVVQRGTEAFF. CDR3 nucleotide sequence: TGCAGCGTTGTAGTGCAGCGGGGCACTGAAGCTTTCTTT.

This chain connects TRBV11-2 to TRBJ1-2, with TRBD1 matching 10 bases. Per germline, CDR1 SGHAT and CDR2 FQNNGV. V lost 1 base and J lost 1; bases outside the gene matches: 0. This CDR3 has 15 amino acids. In DNA, the CDR3 is TGTGCCAGCAGCTTAGGGACAGGGGGTAACTATGGCTACACCTTC. It is translated as CASSLGTGGNYGYTF.

This clone was seen a few times. V usage is TRBV28 and J usage is TRBJ2-7, with 11 bases lining up with TRBD1. With V trimmed by 6 bases and J by 0 bases, 4 bases remained unmatched. Germline V gene lookup returns CDR1 MDHEN and CDR2 SYDVKM. The CDR3 is made up of 15 amino acids. The CDR3 is CASRRDRGTSYEQYF. As DNA, the CDR3 is TGTGCCAGCAGAAGGGACAGGGGGACCTCCTACGAGCAGTACTTC.

The rearrangement links TRBV27 to TRBJ1-1; 10 bases are shared with TRBD1. The J segment lost 7 bases and the V segment lost 6 bases, leaving 8 bases of the junction unmatched. Germline V gene lookup returns CDR1 MNHEY and CDR2 SMNVEV (reference sequence). The CDR3 is 14 residues long. This chain's CDR3 is CASRRQGASNEAFF. The CDR3 coding sequence is TGTGCCAGCAGAAGACAGGGGGCATCCAATGAAGCTTTCTTT.

V usage is TRBV5-1 and J usage is TRBJ1-2; D is unresolved. Germline V gives CDR1 SGHRS, CDR2 YFSETQ. With 0 bases removed from V and 6 bases from J, the gap between germline ends came to 12 bases. CDR3 length: 14 amino acids. DNA for the CDR3: TGCGCCAGCAGCTTGGCCATGACACCAAATGGCTACACCTTC. It yields the protein CASSLAMTPNGYTF.

This clone was seen once. The V and J genes are TRBV12-3 or TRBV12-4 and TRBJ1-2; D may be TRBD1 (6 bases). V lost 6 bases to trimming and J lost 7 bases, with 15 bases between them. The CDR3 has 13 amino acids. The CDR3 sequence: CASSPNRDRGYTF. DNA of the CDR3: TGTGCCAGCAGCCCAAACAGGGACCGTGGCTACACCTTC.

The chain carries TRBV7-9 and TRBJ2-3, with D uncertain. V was cut by 2 bases and J by 0 bases, with 6 bases left in between. Germline loops: CDR1 SEHNR, CDR2 FQNEAQ (reference sequence). This CDR3 region has 14 residues. The CDR3 sequence is CASSLLGSTDTQYF. The CDR3 coding sequence is TGTGCCAGCAGCTTACTAGGAAGCACAGATACGCAGTATTTT.

The genes are TRBV30 and TRBJ2-7; 11 nucleotides align to TRBD2. Germline-derived CDR1 and CDR2 are GTSNPN and SVGIG (reference sequence). With V trimmed by 2 bases and J by 0 bases, 9 bases remained unmatched. The CDR3 totals 17 residues. The CDR3 DNA reads as TGTGCCTGGAGTCGCCCCCCTAGCGGGGGGTCCTCCTACGAGCAGTACTTC. Its protein product is CAWSRPPSGGSSYEQYF. The full variable domain, with the rest looked up from reference TRBV30 and TRBJ2-7, is SQTIHQWPATLVQPVGSPLSLECTVEGTSNPNLYWYRQAAGRGLQLLFYSVGIGQISSEVPQNLSASRPQDRQFILSSKKLLLSDSGFYLCAWSRPPSGGSSYEQYFGPGTRLTVT.

The chain has TRBV30 and TRBJ2-7, with 8 bases fitting TRBD2. V dropped 2 bases and J dropped 7; count of bases not matched to a gene: 13. The germline V gene has CDR1 GTSNPN and CDR2 SVGIG (reference sequence). The CDR3 is 15 residues long. DNA for the CDR3: TGTGCCTGGAGTCCTCGCGGGGGGCCCCTGGTGGAGCAGTACTTC. It is translated as CAWSPRGGPLVEQYF.

The chain links TRBV30 to TRBJ2-2; D is possibly TRBD1 (7 bases). The V gene's germline CDR1 is GTSNPN and CDR2 SVGIG (reference sequence). The CDR3 runs to 15 residues. V was pared by 3 bases and J by 2 bases, with 13 bases between. The CDR3 protein is CAWRRQGGNTGELFF. The CDR3 nucleotides are TGTGCCTGGAGGCGACAGGGAGGCAACACCGGGGAGCTGTTTTTT.

The chain couples TRBV30 to TRBJ2-6; TRBD1 agrees at 10 bases. Germline V gives CDR1 GTSNPN, CDR2 SVGIG (reference sequence). With V trimmed by 2 bases and J by 2 bases, 6 bases remained unmatched. The CDR3 has 17 amino acids. The CDR3 sequence: CAWSPGTGVTGANVLTF. DNA for the CDR3: TGTGCCTGGAGTCCCGGGACAGGGGTGACTGGGGCCAACGTCCTGACTTTC.

The gene calls are TRBV5-1 and TRBJ1-1; D is perhaps TRBD1 (5 bases). CDR1 and CDR2 from the germline V gene are SGHRS and YFSETQ. This CDR3 region has 14 residues. V shed 3 bases and J shed 6 bases, with 15 bases lying between them. The CDR3 here is CASSSNFKTAEAFF. CDR3 DNA: TGCGCCAGCAGCTCGAACTTTAAGACAGCTGAAGCTTTCTTT.

The chain carries TRBV12-5 and TRBJ2-3, with D possibly being TRBD1 (5 bases). Trimming pared 6 bases from V and 5 bases from J, leaving 12 bases between. The germline V gene has CDR1 LGHNT and CDR2 FRNRAP. This CDR3 contains 13 residues. The chain's CDR3 is CASGEQGIDTQYF. CDR3 sequence (DNA): TGTGCTAGTGGGGAGCAGGGAATAGATACGCAGTATTTT. The entire variable domain, with the rest obtained from reference TRBV12-5 and TRBJ2-3, is as follows: DARVTQTPRHKVTEMGQEVTMRCQPILGHNTVFWYRQTMMQGLELLAYFRNRAPLDDSGMPKDRFSAEMPDATLATLKIQPSEPRDSAVYFCASGEQGIDTQYFGPGTRLTVL.

The V call is TRBV6-5, the J call TRBJ2-2; maybe TRBD2 (5 bases). The CDR3 length is 13 residues. Germline CDR1 is MNHEY and CDR2 is SVGAGI. V gave up 7 bases and J gave up 2 bases, with 8 bases separating them. DNA for the CDR3: TGTGCCAGCACGAGGGTAAACACCGGGGAGCTGTTTTTT. Translating gives CASTRVNTGELFF.

This clone was observed once. The V call is TRBV7-2, the J call TRBJ1-2; D gene ambiguous. CDR1 is SGHTA, CDR2 FQGNSA, per germline. The CDR3 contains 11 residues. Trimming cost V 1 base and J 10 bases, with 7 bases left between them. In nucleotides, the CDR3 is TGTGCCAGCAGCTTAGGTGAGGACTACACCTTC. Its translation: CASSLGEDYTF.